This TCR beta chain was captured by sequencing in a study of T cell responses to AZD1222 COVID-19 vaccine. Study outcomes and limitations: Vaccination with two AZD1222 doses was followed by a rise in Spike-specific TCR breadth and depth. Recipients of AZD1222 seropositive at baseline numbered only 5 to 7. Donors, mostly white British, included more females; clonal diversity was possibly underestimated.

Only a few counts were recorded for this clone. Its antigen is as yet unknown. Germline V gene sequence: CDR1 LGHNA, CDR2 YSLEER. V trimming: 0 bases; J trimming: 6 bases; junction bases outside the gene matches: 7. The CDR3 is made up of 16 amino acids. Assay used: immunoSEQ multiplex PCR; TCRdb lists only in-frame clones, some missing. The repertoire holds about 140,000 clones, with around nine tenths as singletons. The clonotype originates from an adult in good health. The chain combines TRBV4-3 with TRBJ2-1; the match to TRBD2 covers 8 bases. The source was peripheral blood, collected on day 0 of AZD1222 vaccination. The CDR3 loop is CASSQELAGGLNEQFF. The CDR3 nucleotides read TGCGCCAGCAGCCAAGAGTTGGCGGGAGGCCTCAATGAGCAGTTCTTC.